This T cell receptor beta chain appears in the sequencing data of a study of Graves' ophthalmopathy and Graves' hyperthyroidism. Study-wide findings and caveats: Sensitivity of roughly 64% and specificity of 72% to 80% were achieved by the model that predicted ophthalmopathy progression.

Amplification of TCR beta CDR3 regions used RNA transcripts. After a first-round RT-PCR with HTBI primers, a second-round multiplex PCR was run. TCRdb ran MiXCR on the multiplex PCR reads and lists one entry per CDR3 protein. This sample carries over a million distinct CDR3 sequences, about two fifths of them seen once, and the ten largest clones take approximately 12%. Germline loops: CDR1 SGHRS, CDR2 YFSETQ. The ends were cut back, 4 bases at V and 3 bases at J, with 10 bases in the middle. This CDR3 spans 13 amino acids. As for this clonotype: Antigen: not known.

The specimen was peripheral blood or thyroid tissue (not recorded which). This clonotype was obtained from an adult man with Graves' hyperthyroidism. The chain couples TRBV5-1 to TRBJ2-5; no firm D call. DNA for the CDR3: TGCGCCAGCAGCCTTCGGATCGAAGAGACCCAGTACTTC. Protein: CASSLRIEETQYF. Full variable domain (remainder filled in from reference TRBV5-1 and TRBJ2-5): KAGVTQTPRYLIKTRGQQVTLSCSPISGHRSVSWYQQTPGQGLQFLFEYFSETQRNKGNFPGRFSGRQFSNSRSEMNVSTLELGDSALYLCASSLRIEETQYFGPGTRLLVL.